The 11 T cell receptor beta chains below were found in one sample sequenced in a study of blood T cell repertoires in COVID-19. Method: immunoSEQ multiplex PCR; TCRdb's copy keeps in-frame clones and lacks some. The data hold 300,000 or so clones, with more than 75% observed a single time. Material for sequencing was PBMCs or T cells enriched from blood (not recorded which). These receptors were collected from a woman under 30 who had recovered from COVID-19.

V is TRBV19 and J is TRBJ2-5; 13 bases line up with TRBD2. The J segment lost 5 bases and the V segment lost 10 bases, leaving 13 bases of the junction unmatched. In germline, CDR1 is LNHDA, CDR2 SQIVND (reference sequence). The CDR3 covers 16 residues. The CDR3 protein is CATRGLAGKGYETQYF. The CDR3 bases are TGTGCCACCCGGGGACTAGCGGGGAAGGGATACGAGACCCAGTACTTC.

The chain carries TRBV28 and TRBJ2-7, with 12 bases aligning to TRBD2. With V trimmed by 5 bases and J by 6 bases, 5 bases remained unmatched. CDR3 size: 14 residues. Germline V lookup: CDR1 MDHEN, CDR2 SYDVKM. Here the CDR3 DNA reads TGTGCCAGCAGTCCTAGCGGGAGGGCCAGCGAGCAGTACTTC. This translates into CASSPSGRASEQYF. The variable domain in full, completed from reference TRBV28 and TRBJ2-7, reads DVKVTQSSRYLVKRTGEKVFLECVQDMDHENMFWYRQDPGLGLRLIYFSYDVKMKEKGDIPEGYSVSREKKERFSLILESASTNQTSMYLCASSPSGRASEQYFGPGTRLTVT.

The chain joins TRBV29-1 to TRBJ2-7; D gene uncertain. Germline V gene data show CDR1 as SQVTM and CDR2 as ANQGSEA. V was shortened by 5 bases and J by 4 bases, with 9 bases between the two germline ends. The CDR3 contains 11 residues. As DNA, the CDR3 is TGCAGCGTTCAGGCAGAGTACGAGCAGTACTTC. Protein: CSVQAEYEQYF.

The chain links TRBV12-5 to TRBJ2-5; the D is unclear. The CDR3 spans 14 residues. The ends were cut back, 0 bases at V and 5 bases at J, with 10 bases in the middle. Germline loops: CDR1 LGHNT, CDR2 FRNRAP. In DNA form, the CDR3 reads TGTGCTAGTGGTTTGGTATCGGGTCCGGAGACCCAGTACTTC. Its protein is CASGLVSGPETQYF.

A note on this clone: This sample includes further DNA sequences coding for the same CDR3. The chain couples TRBV5-1 to TRBJ1-1, with unresolved D. Trimming took 0 bases from V and 4 from J, leaving 7 bases between them. The CDR3 is 13 amino acids. The germline CDR1 and CDR2 sequences are SGHRS and YFSETQ. The CDR3: CASSLGAGTEAFF. For the CDR3, the DNA is TGCGCCAGCAGCTTGGGGGCTGGCACTGAAGCTTTCTTT.

This clone was seen just once. V gene TRBV2 combines with J gene TRBJ2-2; tentatively, D is TRBD1 (5 bases). Germline CDR1 SNHLY, CDR2 FYNNEI. The CDR3 contains 14 residues. V was pared by 7 bases and J by 0 bases, with 9 bases between. The DNA of the CDR3 is TGTGCCAGCATCCCGACAGCGAACACCGGGGAGCTGTTTTTT. This encodes CASIPTANTGELFF.

This chain joins TRBV7-9 and TRBJ1-3; D is perhaps TRBD1 (5 bases). V was cut by 1 base and J by 0 bases, with 10 bases left in between. The CDR3 is 16 amino acids. Germline-derived CDR1 and CDR2 are SEHNR and FQNEAQ (reference sequence). The CDR3 sequence: CASSLDRQSSGNTIYF. The DNA for the CDR3 is TGTGCCAGCAGCTTAGATCGACAGAGCTCTGGAAACACCATATATTTT.

This clone has ten or more counts. V gene TRBV19 combines with J gene TRBJ2-3; the D is unclear. With 3 bases removed from V and 0 bases from J, the gap between germline ends came to 10 bases. Germline V lookup: CDR1 LNHDA, CDR2 SQIVND (reference sequence). CDR3 length: 15 residues. The CDR3 protein is CASSIWQASTDTQYF. The CDR3 DNA reads as TGTGCCAGTAGTATCTGGCAGGCGAGCACAGATACGCAGTATTTT.

The V and J genes are TRBV12-5 and TRBJ1-1; 8 bases align to TRBD1. The CDR3 contains 15 residues. V gave up 6 bases and J gave up 1 base; unmatched junction bases: 7. Looked up from germline, CDR1 is LGHNT and CDR2 is FRNRAP. CDR3 region: CASGPSGTGNTEAFF. The CDR3 nucleotides are TGTGCTAGTGGGCCCAGCGGGACAGGGAACACTGAAGCTTTCTTT. The entire variable domain, with the rest obtained from reference TRBV12-5 and TRBJ1-1, is as follows: DARVTQTPRHKVTEMGQEVTMRCQPILGHNTVFWYRQTMMQGLELLAYFRNRAPLDDSGMPKDRFSAEMPDATLATLKIQPSEPRDSAVYFCASGPSGTGNTEAFFGQGTRLTVV.

The V call is TRBV15, the J call TRBJ1-2, with 9 bases that match TRBD1. Germline lookup yields CDR1 LNHNV and CDR2 YYDKDF (reference sequence). Unmatched junction bases numbered 6, after V lost 3 bases and J lost 7 bases. The length of the CDR3 is 14 residues. The CDR3 bases are TGTGCCACCAGCAGGACGGGACAGGGAGTTGGCTACACCTTC. Protein: CATSRTGQGVGYTF.

This sequence joins TRBV27 and TRBJ2-1; 7 bases align to TRBD2. The junction had 1 base not matched to a gene; V was cut back by 3 bases and J by 2 bases. Germline V gene data show CDR1 as MNHEY and CDR2 as SMNVEV (reference sequence). CDR3 size: 14 residues. The CDR3 coding sequence is TGTGCCAGCAGTTTTAGCGGGCCCTACAATGAGCAGTTCTTC. Its protein product is CASSFSGPYNEQFF.